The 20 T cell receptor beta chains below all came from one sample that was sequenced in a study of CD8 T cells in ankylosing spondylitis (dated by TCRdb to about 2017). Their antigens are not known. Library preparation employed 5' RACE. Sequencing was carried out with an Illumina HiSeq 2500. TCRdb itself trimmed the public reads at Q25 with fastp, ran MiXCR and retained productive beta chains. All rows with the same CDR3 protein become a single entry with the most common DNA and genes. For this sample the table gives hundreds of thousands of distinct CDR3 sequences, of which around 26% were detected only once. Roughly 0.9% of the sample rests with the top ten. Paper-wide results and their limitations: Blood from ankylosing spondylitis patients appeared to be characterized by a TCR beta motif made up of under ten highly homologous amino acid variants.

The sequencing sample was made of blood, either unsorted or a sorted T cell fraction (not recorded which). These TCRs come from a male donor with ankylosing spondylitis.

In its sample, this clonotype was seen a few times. Here the CDR3 reads CSVRQGPEAFF. As DNA, the CDR3 is TGCAGCGTTCGGCAGGGGCCTGAAGCTTTCTTT. The chain links TRBV29-1 to TRBJ1-1, with D possibly being TRBD1 (6 bases). Trimming pared 5 bases from V and 6 bases from J, leaving 10 bases between. CDR3 size: 11 residues. Per germline, CDR1 SQVTM and CDR2 ANQGSEA.

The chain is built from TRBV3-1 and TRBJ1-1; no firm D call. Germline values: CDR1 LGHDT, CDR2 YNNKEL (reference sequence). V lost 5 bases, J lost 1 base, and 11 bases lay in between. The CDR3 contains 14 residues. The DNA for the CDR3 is TGTGCCAGCAGCAAAATGGCGAGGAACACTGAAGCTTTCTTT. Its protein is CASSKMARNTEAFF.

CDR3 in amino acids: CASSRLGRDRTSYEQYV. The CDR3 DNA reads as TGTGCCAGCTCCCGTCTCGGTAGGGACAGGACCTCTTACGAGCAGTACGTC. V gene TRBV18 combines with J gene TRBJ2-7; 8 nucleotides align to TRBD1. CDR1 is KGHSH, CDR2 LQKENI, per germline. Trimming took 6 bases from V and 4 from J; bases not matched to a gene: 17. The CDR3 consists of 17 residues.

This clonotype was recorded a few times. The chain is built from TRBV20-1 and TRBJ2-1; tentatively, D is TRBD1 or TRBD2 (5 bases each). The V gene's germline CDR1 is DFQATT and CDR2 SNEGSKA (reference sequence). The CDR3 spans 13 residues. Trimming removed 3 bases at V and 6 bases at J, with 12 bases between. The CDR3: CSASGGGINEQFF. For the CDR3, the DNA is TGCAGTGCTAGCGGTGGGGGAATCAATGAGCAGTTCTTC.

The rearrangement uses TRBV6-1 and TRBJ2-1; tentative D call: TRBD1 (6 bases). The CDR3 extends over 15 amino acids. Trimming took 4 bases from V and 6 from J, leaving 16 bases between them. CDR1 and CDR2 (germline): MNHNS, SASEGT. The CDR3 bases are TGTGCCAGCAGTGCAGGGGTTACACACATCAATGAGCAGTTCTTC. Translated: CASSAGVTHINEQFF.

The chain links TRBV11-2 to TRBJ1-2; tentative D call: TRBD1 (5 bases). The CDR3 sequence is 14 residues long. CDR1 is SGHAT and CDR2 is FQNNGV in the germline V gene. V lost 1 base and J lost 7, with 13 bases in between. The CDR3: CASSLVGIGAGYTF. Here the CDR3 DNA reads TGTGCCAGCAGCTTAGTCGGTATAGGGGCTGGCTACACCTTC.

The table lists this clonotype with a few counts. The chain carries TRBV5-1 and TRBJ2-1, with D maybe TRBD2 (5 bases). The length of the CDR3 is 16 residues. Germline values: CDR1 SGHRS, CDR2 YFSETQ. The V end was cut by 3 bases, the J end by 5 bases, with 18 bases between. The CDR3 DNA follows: TGCGCCAGCAGCTATAGGGCCCTCCGGGGAGACAATGAGCAGTTCTTC. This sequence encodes CASSYRALRGDNEQFF.

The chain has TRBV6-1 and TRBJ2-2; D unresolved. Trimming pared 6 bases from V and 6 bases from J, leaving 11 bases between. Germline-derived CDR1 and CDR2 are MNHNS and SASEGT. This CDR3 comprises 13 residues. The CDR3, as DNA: TGTGCCAGCAGATCCACATACCCCGGGGAGCTGTTTTTT. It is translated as CASRSTYPGELFF.

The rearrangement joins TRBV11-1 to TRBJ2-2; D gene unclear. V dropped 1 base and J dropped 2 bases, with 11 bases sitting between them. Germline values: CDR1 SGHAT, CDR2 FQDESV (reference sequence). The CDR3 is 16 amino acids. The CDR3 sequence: CASSLGTVRNTGELFF. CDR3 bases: TGTGCCAGCAGCTTAGGGACGGTTAGAAACACCGGGGAGCTGTTTTTT.

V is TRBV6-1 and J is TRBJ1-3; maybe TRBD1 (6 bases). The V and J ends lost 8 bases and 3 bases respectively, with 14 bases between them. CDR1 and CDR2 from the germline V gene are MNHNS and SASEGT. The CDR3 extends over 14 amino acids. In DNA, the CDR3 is TGTGCCAGCCGGGGGGGGCTAGGTGGAAACACCATATATTTT. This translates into CASRGGLGGNTIYF.

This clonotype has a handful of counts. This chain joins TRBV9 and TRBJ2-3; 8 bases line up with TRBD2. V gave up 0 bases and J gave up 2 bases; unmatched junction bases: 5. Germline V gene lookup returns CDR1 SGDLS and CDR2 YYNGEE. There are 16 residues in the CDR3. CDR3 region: CASSVGGGRNTDTQYF. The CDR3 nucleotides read TGTGCCAGCAGCGTAGGAGGCGGGAGGAACACAGATACGCAGTATTTT.

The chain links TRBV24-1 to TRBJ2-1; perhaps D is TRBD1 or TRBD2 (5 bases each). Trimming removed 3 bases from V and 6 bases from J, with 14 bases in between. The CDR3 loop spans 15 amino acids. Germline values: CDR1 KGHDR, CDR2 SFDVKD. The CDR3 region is CATSDPGTPANEQFF. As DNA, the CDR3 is TGTGCCACCAGTGATCCCGGGACCCCTGCCAATGAGCAGTTCTTC.

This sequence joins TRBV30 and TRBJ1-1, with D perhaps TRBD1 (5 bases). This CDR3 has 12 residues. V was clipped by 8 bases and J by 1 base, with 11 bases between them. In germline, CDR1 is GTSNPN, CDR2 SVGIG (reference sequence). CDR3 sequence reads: CAGGRKNTEAFF. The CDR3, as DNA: TGTGCCGGGGGACGGAAGAACACTGAAGCTTTCTTT.

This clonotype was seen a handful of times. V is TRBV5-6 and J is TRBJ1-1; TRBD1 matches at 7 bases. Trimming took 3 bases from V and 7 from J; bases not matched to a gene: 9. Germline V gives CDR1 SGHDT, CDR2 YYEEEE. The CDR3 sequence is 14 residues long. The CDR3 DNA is TGTGCCAGCAGCTGGACACAGGGGAATCGTGAAGCTTTCTTT. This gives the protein CASSWTQGNREAFF.

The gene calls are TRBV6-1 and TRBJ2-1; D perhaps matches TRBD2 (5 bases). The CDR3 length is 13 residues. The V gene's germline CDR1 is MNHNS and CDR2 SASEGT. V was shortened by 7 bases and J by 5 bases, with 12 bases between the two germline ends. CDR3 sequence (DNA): TGTGCCAGCATAAACCTAGCTCACAATGAGCAGTTCTTC. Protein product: CASINLAHNEQFF.

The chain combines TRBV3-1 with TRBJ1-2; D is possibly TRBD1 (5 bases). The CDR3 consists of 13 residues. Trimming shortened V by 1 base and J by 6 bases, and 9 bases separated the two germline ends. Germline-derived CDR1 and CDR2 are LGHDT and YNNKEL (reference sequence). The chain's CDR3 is CASSQGQRNGYTF. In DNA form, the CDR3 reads TGTGCCAGCAGCCAAGGACAGCGCAATGGCTACACCTTC.

The CDR3 DNA sequence: TGTGCCATCAGTCCCTCGACAGGGGGCGAGGAGACCCAGTACTTC. This gives the protein CAISPSTGGEETQYF. V is TRBV10-3 and J is TRBJ2-5; 10 nucleotides agree with TRBD1. The CDR3 has 15 residues. Germline V gene lookup returns CDR1 ENHRY and CDR2 SYGVKD. After removal of 5 bases from V and 5 bases from J, the junction contained 8 bases not matched to a gene.

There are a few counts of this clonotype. The DNA for the CDR3 is TGTGCCAGCAGCTTTAGGGTTCCGGGCCAAGAGACCCAGTACTTC. This gives the protein CASSFRVPGQETQYF. This sequence joins TRBV11-2 and TRBJ2-5; D gene uncertain. CDR1 and CDR2 from the germline V gene are SGHAT and FQNNGV. The CDR3 runs 15 residues. Trimming shortened V by 3 bases and J by 1 base, and 12 bases separated the two germline ends.

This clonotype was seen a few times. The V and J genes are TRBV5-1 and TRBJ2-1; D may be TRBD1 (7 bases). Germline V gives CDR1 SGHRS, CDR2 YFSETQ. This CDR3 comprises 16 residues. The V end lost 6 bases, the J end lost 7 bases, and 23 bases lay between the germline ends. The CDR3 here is CASISSRGEGRNEQFF. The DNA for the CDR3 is TGCGCCAGCATCTCCAGCAGGGGGGAAGGGAGGAATGAGCAGTTCTTC. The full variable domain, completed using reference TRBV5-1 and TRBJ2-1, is KAGVTQTPRYLIKTRGQQVTLSCSPISGHRSVSWYQQTPGQGLQFLFEYFSETQRNKGNFPGRFSGRQFSNSRSEMNVSTLELGDSALYLCASISSRGEGRNEQFFGPGTRLTVL.

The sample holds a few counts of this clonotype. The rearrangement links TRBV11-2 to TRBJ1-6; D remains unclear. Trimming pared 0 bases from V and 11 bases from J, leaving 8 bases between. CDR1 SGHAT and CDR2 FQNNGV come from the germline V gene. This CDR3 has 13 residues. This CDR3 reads CASSLDPGTPLHF. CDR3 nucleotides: TGTGCCAGCAGCTTAGATCCGGGGACACCCCTCCACTTT. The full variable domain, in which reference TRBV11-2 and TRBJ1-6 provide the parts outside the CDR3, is EAGVAQSPRYKIIEKRQSVAFWCNPISGHATLYWYQQILGQGPKLLIQFQNNGVVDDSQLPKDRFSAERLKGVDSTLKIQPAKLEDSAVYLCASSLDPGTPLHFGNGTRLTVT.